This TCR beta chain emerged from a study of a mutant IDH1 vaccine in newly diagnosed glioma. About the research overall: Patients got their first vaccination 4-6 weeks after radiotherapy alone, or with temozolomide cycles.

Time point described: week 35, safety follow-up. The investigators gave 300 ug of mutant IDH1 20-mer peptide in each vaccine dose, together with topical imiquimod. This table comes from immunoSEQ multiplex PCR, and its TCRdb copy is limited to in-frame clones, with some not included. This sample has 43,000 or so clones; around 92% occur once, and the top ten carry 2.3%. Concerning this clone itself: Its specificity is not known.

V lost 7 bases and J lost 2, with 13 bases in between. Germline-derived CDR1 and CDR2 are MNHNY and SVGAGI (reference sequence). The CDR3 is 14 residues long. The sample consisted of PBMCs, taken from a glioma patient whose treatment included an IDH1 peptide vaccine. The receptor was derived from a man in his fifties with glioma. The gene calls are TRBV6-6 and TRBJ2-3, with D tentatively TRBD2 (6 bases). The CDR3 reads CASNLARNTDTQYF. CDR3 nucleotide sequence: TGTGCCAGCAATCTAGCGCGCAACACAGATACGCAGTATTTT.